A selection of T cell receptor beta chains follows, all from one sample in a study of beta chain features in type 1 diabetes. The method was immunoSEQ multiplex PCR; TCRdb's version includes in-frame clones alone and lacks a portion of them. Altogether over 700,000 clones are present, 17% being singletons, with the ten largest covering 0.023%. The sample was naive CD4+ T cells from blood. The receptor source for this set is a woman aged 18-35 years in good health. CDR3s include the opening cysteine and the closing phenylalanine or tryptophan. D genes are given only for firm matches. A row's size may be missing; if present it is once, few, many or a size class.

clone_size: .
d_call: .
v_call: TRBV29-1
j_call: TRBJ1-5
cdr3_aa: CSVRTGTNQPQHF
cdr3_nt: TGCAGCGTTCGTACAGGGACCAATCAGCCCCAGCATTTT

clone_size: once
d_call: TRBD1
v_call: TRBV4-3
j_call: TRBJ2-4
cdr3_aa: CASSQAPGQGLNIQYF
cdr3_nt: TGCGCCAGCAGCCAAGCACCGGGACAGGGTCTGAACATTCAGTACTTC

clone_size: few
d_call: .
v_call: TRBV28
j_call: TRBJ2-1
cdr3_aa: CASSFGGPGSNEQFF
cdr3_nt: TGTGCCAGCAGTTTCGGGGGTCCGGGGTCGAATGAGCAGTTCTTC

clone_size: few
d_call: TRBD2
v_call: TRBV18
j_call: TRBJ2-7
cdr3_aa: CASSEGLAGGPSDEQYF
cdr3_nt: TGTGCCAGCTCGGAGGGACTAGCGGGAGGGCCCTCGGACGAGCAGTACTTC

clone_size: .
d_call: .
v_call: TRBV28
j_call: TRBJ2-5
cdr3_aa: CASSLGVQETQYF
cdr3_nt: TGTGCCAGCAGTTTGGGGGTCCAAGAGACCCAGTACTTC

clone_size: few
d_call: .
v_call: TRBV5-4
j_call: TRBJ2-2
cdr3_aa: CASSQDLIGLYRELFF
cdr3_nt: TGTGCCAGCAGCCAAGATCTCATAGGACTTTACCGGGAGCTGTTTTTT

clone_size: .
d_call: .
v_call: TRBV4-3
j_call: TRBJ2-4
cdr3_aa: CASSQVPGPNIQYF
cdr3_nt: TGCGCCAGCAGCCAGGTCCCCGGGCCCAACATTCAGTACTTC

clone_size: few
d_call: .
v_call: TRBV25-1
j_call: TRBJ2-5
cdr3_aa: CASSEPTGQETQYF
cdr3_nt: TGTGCCAGCAGTGAACCGACAGGCCAAGAGACCCAGTACTTC

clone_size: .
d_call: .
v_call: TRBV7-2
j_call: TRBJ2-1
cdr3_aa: CASSRQEPIRGGNEQFF
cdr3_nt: TGTGCCAGCAGCCGGCAGGAACCCATACGAGGTGGAAATGAGCAGTTCTTC

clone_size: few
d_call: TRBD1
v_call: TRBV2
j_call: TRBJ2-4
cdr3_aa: CASRGQGAGRNIQYF
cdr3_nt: TGTGCCAGCAGGGGACAGGGGGCCGGGCGGAACATTCAGTACTTC

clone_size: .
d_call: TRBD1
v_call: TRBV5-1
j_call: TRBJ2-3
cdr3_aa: CASSFRTGSETDTQYF
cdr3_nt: TGCGCCAGCAGCTTCCGGACAGGGTCAGAAACAGATACGCAGTATTTT

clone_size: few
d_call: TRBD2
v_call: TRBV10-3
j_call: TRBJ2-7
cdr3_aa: CASGLAVEGEQYF
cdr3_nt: TGTGCCAGCGGACTAGCGGTAGAGGGGGAGCAGTACTTC

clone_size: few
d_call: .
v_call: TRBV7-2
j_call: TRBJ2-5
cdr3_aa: CASSRNRDIETQYF
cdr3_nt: TGTGCCAGCAGCCGGAACCGGGACATCGAGACCCAGTACTTC

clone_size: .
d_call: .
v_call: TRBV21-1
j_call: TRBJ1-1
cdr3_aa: CASSKALPMNTEAFF
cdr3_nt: TGTGCCAGCAGCAAAGCGCTCCCTATGAACACTGAAGCTTTCTTT

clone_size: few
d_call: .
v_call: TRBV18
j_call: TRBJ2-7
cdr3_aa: CASSPPVVYEQYF
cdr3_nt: TGTGCCAGCTCGCCACCGGTGGTCTACGAGCAGTACTTC

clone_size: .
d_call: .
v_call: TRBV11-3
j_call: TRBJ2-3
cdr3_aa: CASSSTGRSTDTQYF
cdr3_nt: TGTGCCAGCAGCTCCACTGGCCGTAGCACAGATACGCAGTATTTT

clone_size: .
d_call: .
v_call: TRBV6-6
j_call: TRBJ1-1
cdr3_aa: CASSYDRNTEAFF
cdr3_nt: TGTGCCAGCAGTTACGACAGGAACACTGAAGCTTTCTTT

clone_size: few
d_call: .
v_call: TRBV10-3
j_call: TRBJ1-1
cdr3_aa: CAINSKGVRSEAFF
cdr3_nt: TGTGCCATCAATTCTAAGGGAGTTAGATCTGAAGCTTTCTTT

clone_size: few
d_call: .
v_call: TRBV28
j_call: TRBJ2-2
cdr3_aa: CASSYTNTGELFF
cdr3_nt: TGTGCCAGCAGCTATACGAACACCGGGGAGCTGTTTTTT

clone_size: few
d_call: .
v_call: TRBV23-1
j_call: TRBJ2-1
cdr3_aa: CAWGSPSYNEQFF
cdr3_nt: TGCGCCTGGGGTTCCCCCTCCTACAATGAGCAGTTCTTC